A single sample gave rise to the 20 T cell receptor beta chains below, sequenced in a study of T cells in Graves' hyperthyroidism and ophthalmopathy. The TCR beta CDR3 regions underwent amplification using RNA transcripts as the source. HTBI primers drove first-round RT-PCR of the TCR CDR3. TCRdb reprocessed the multiplex PCR reads with MiXCR, giving one entry per CDR3 protein. The table includes around 690,000 distinct CDR3 sequences, 17% detected once. Material: blood. Every receptor here comes from a man aged 50-60 years with Graves' hyperthyroidism.

A few counts support this clonotype. The V call is TRBV5-4, the J call TRBJ2-1; 7 positions match TRBD2. With V trimmed by 0 bases and J by 4 bases, 4 bases remained unmatched. This CDR3 has 15 residues. The germline CDR1 and CDR2 sequences are SGHNT and YYREEE (reference sequence). CDR3 in DNA: TGTGCCAGCAGCTTGGGCGGGAGTAATTACAATGAGCAGTTCTTC. Translation gives CASSLGGSNYNEQFF.

The CDR3 bases are TGCGCCAGCAGCCCTCGGCAGGGGTCTCTAAAGGTGAGCACTGAAGCTTTCTTT. This sequence encodes CASSPRQGSLKVSTEAFF. J is TRBJ1-1 and V is TRBV4-1; TRBD1 is a possible D gene (6 bases). Trimming cost V 4 bases and J 4 bases, with 25 bases left between them. Germline V gene lookup returns CDR1 MGHRA and CDR2 YSYEKL. CDR3 length: 18 amino acids.

V and J are TRBV20-1 and TRBJ1-2; 7 bases align to TRBD1. There are 17 residues in the CDR3. J lost 1 base, V lost 0 bases, and 11 bases had no gene match. Germline V gene lookup returns CDR1 DFQATT and CDR2 SNEGSKA (reference sequence). This CDR3 reads CSARDKTGKLSNYGYTF. The CDR3 nucleotides are TGCAGTGCTAGAGATAAGACAGGGAAGTTAAGTAACTATGGCTACACCTTC.

This clonotype has ten or more counts. The chain carries TRBV3-1 and TRBJ1-2; D gene unclear. The CDR3 runs 16 residues. The V end was cut by 1 base, the J end by 4 bases, with 16 bases between. Germline CDR1 LGHDT, CDR2 YNNKEL (reference sequence). The CDR3 loop reads CASSQGTAESLYGYTF. The CDR3, as DNA: TGTGCCAGCAGCCAAGGTACAGCGGAGAGTCTCTATGGCTACACCTTC.

The genes are TRBV18 and TRBJ2-7; 11 positions match TRBD2. The ends lost 3 bases at V and 4 bases at J; junction bases unmatched: 5. Per germline, CDR1 KGHSH and CDR2 LQKENI. The CDR3 consists of 15 residues. CDR3 sequence (DNA): TGTGCCAGCTCACCTCCGGGACTAGCGGTATACGAGCAGTACTTC. Translating gives CASSPPGLAVYEQYF.

The chain has TRBV10-3 and TRBJ2-3; the match to TRBD2 covers 8 bases. V was pared by 11 bases and J by 3 bases, with 10 bases of the junction left unmatched. CDR3 length: 14 amino acids. CDR1 ENHRY and CDR2 SYGVKD come from the germline V gene. Here the CDR3 reads CAHQPGGKTDTQYF. CDR3 bases: TGTGCCCATCAACCGGGGGGGAAGACAGATACGCAGTATTTT.

This clonotype was found a few times. This sequence joins TRBV29-1 and TRBJ2-3; 7 bases are a match to TRBD1. After removal of 7 bases from V and 4 bases from J, the junction contained 11 bases not matched to a gene. This CDR3 comprises 14 residues. Germline CDR1 reads SQVTM; CDR2 reads ANQGSEA. CDR3 nucleotides: TGCAGCGAACTCCGGGACAGTACATCAGATACGCAGTATTTT. As protein: CSELRDSTSDTQYF.

This clonotype showed up many times. The V and J genes are TRBV7-2 and TRBJ2-5; 7 nucleotides match TRBD1. J gave up 1 base and V 5 bases, and 7 bases lay outside the gene matches. CDR3 length: 15 residues. The germline CDR1 and CDR2 sequences are SGHTA and FQGNSA. The CDR3 reads CASSLLGGSQETQYF. In nucleotides, the CDR3 is TGTGCCAGCAGCCTTTTAGGGGGCTCCCAAGAGACCCAGTACTTC. Combining the CDR3 with reference TRBV7-2 and TRBJ2-5 gives the whole variable domain GAGVSQSPSNKVTEKGKDVELRCDPISGHTALYWYRQSLGQGLEFLIYFQGNSAPDKSGLPSDRFSAERTGGSVSTLTIQRTQQEDSAVYLCASSLLGGSQETQYFGPGTRLLVL.

The chain joins TRBV29-1 to TRBJ2-2; perhaps TRBD1 as D (6 bases). Germline loops: CDR1 SQVTM, CDR2 ANQGSEA. CDR3 length: 14 amino acids. Trimming left V 3 bases short and J 7 bases short, with 15 bases between. The CDR3 sequence: CSVDKWGHNGELFF. The CDR3 DNA reads as TGCAGCGTTGATAAGTGGGGGCATAACGGGGAGCTGTTTTTT.

The chain couples TRBV29-1 to TRBJ2-7; tentatively, D is TRBD1 (6 bases). Germline V gene lookup returns CDR1 SQVTM and CDR2 ANQGSEA. CDR3 length equals 15 residues. V lost 7 bases to trimming and J lost 3 bases, with 22 bases between them. The CDR3 sequence is CSGQIQGLHYYEQYF. The CDR3 DNA sequence: TGCAGCGGTCAAATACAGGGCCTCCACTACTACGAGCAGTACTTC.

This clonotype has just a few counts. Written as DNA, the CDR3 is TGCAGTGCTTTTCTCCTGACTAGCGGGAGGGCCTGGGAGCAGTTCTTC. Its protein product is CSAFLLTSGRAWEQFF. The chain couples TRBV20-1 to TRBJ2-1; 14 bases are shared with TRBD2. This CDR3 is 16 amino acids long. V was clipped by 5 bases and J by 10 bases; unmatched bases: 13. Per the germline V gene, CDR1 is DFQATT and CDR2 is SNEGSKA (reference sequence).

This clonotype was detected many times. The rearrangement uses TRBV2 and TRBJ1-1, with TRBD1 matching 8 bases. The germline V gene encodes CDR1 SNHLY and CDR2 FYNNEI. This CDR3 is 14 amino acids long. V was pared by 7 bases and J by 1 base, with 5 bases of the junction left unmatched. In nucleotides, the CDR3 is TGTGCCAGCACCCAAGGACAGGGGAACACTGAAGCTTTCTTT. Protein product: CASTQGQGNTEAFF.

The rearrangement uses TRBV20-1 and TRBJ1-2; D is ambiguous. Germline V gene lookup returns CDR1 DFQATT and CDR2 SNEGSKA (reference sequence). The germline V and J ends were trimmed by 6 bases and 2 bases, with 13 bases remaining between them. The length of the CDR3 is 13 residues. The CDR3 sequence: CSAQSAQNYGYTF. The DNA of the CDR3 is TGCAGTGCCCAATCCGCACAGAACTATGGCTACACCTTC.

This clonotype was detected ten times or more. The rearrangement joins TRBV6-1 to TRBJ2-1, with TRBD2 as a possible D gene (6 bases). Germline V gene sequence: CDR1 MNHNS, CDR2 SASEGT. The CDR3 runs 15 residues. V gave up 5 bases and J gave up 4 bases, with 15 bases separating them. The CDR3 is CASSWAGSGYNEQFF. The CDR3 region has the DNA TGTGCCAGCAGTTGGGCGGGGAGCGGATACAATGAGCAGTTCTTC.

This clonotype was recorded many times. The chain couples TRBV2 to TRBJ2-4; 8 positions match TRBD2. From germline, CDR1 is SNHLY and CDR2 FYNNEI. V lost 5 bases to trimming and J lost 7 bases; unmatched junction nucleotides: 16. CDR3 length equals 17 residues. The DNA of the CDR3 is TGTGCCAGCAGTAGTCGAGCGGGAGCCGGATTCTGGAACATTCAGTACTTC. It specifies CASSSRAGAGFWNIQYF.

This clonotype has a handful of counts. This chain uses TRBV7-3 with TRBJ2-1; a possible D gene is TRBD2 (6 bases). The V end was cut by 0 bases, the J end by 10 bases, with 10 bases between. CDR1 is SGHTA, CDR2 FQGTGA, per germline. This CDR3 region has 13 residues. The DNA for the CDR3 is TGTGCCAGCAGCTTAACGCCCCGGGGGGAGCAGTTCTTC. Protein: CASSLTPRGEQFF.

At least ten counts were recorded for this clonotype. The chain uses TRBV2 and TRBJ2-1; 14 nucleotides match TRBD2. Germline V CDR1 and CDR2: SNHLY, FYNNEI. The length of the CDR3 is 20 residues. Germline trimming cut 6 bases from V and 2 bases from J; bases unmatched to any gene: 15. In nucleotides, the CDR3 is TGTGCCAGCAGGAAGGGAACCGGGACTAGCGGGAGCCCGACCTACAATGAGCAGTTCTTC. Protein sequence: CASRKGTGTSGSPTYNEQFF.

In this sample, this clonotype turned up a few times. The V call is TRBV24-1, the J call TRBJ2-1; D may be TRBD2 (6 bases). There are 13 residues in the CDR3. V lost 4 bases, J lost 9 bases, and 12 bases lay in between. Germline assignment: CDR1 KGHDR and CDR2 SFDVKD. The CDR3, as DNA: TGTGCCACCAGTGACCCGACTAGGCTTGAGCAGTTCTTC. Protein product: CATSDPTRLEQFF.

Ten or more counts support this clonotype. Compared with germline, one end of the junction differs, possibly owing to a read error. J is TRBJ2-5 and V is TRBV2; D is unresolved. The CDR3 sequence is 14 residues long. Germline CDR1 is SNHLY and CDR2 is FYNNEI. In DNA, the CDR3 is TGTGCCAGCAGTGAAGCGCTTTTGAGAGGACCGAGGCACTTC. This encodes CASSEALLRGPRHF.

The genes are TRBV6-1 and TRBJ2-4, with a tentative D call TRBD2 (6 bases). This CDR3 has 15 amino acids. CDR1 MNHNS and CDR2 SASEGT come from the germline V gene. Trimming removed 2 bases from V and 0 bases from J, with 8 bases in between. CDR3 DNA sequence: TGTGCCAGCAGTGAACCGGGGGTAGCCAAAAACATTCAGTACTTC. It translates to CASSEPGVAKNIQYF.